This TCR beta chain appears in the sequencing data of a study of cytomegalovirus exposure and HLA in healthy donors. Points from the study as a whole: Per a later analysis, 15,000 to 20,000 TCR beta sequences showed association with HLA alleles at 0.05 false discovery rate. Presence/absence results assume similar sequencing depth per donor, which may not hold. Later findings reportedly placed an Asian-associated ancestry cluster below the roughly 670-donor mean for N-insertions.

A note on this clone: The antigen remains undetermined.

This CDR3 region has 14 residues. Trimming stripped 0 bases from V and 6 bases from J, with 12 bases between. Germline-derived CDR1 and CDR2 are SGHNT and YENEEA. PCR was performed using 60 Vbeta and 13 Jbeta primers. Under the authors' procedure: A later analysis counted around 74 million unique TCR beta chains, around 12 million shared. TCRdb keeps only in-frame clones here, not all; method: immunoSEQ multiplex PCR. V and J calls and clone size are those listed in that table; D and trimming were worked out from the DNA. The profile shows roughly 110,000 clones, over 65% of them singletons. Specimen: PBMCs. The chain joins TRBV11-3 to TRBJ2-7; D possibly corresponds to TRBD1 (6 bases). This receptor was identified in a woman aged 35 to 49 in good health and CMV-seropositive. CDR3 coding DNA: TGTGCCAGCAGCTTAGAGGGGGCTACAAGCGAGCAGTACTTC. Amino acid sequence: CASSLEGATSEQYF.